The rows below give T cell receptor beta chains drawn from one sample of a study of shared clonotypes between healthy human individuals. TCRdb's table, derived via immunoSEQ multiplex PCR, lists solely in-frame clones and lacks some. Of approximately 1.4 million clones in the sample, under 99% were seen once. Specimen: naive CD4+ T cells sorted from blood. These receptors all stem from a man aged 25-40 years in good health. Both conserved end residues are part of each CDR3. Each record gives: clone size, V gene, J gene, D gene, CDR3 protein, CDR3 DNA. The D gene is left open where the match is weak. Not every row has a clone size; where given, it reads once, few, many or a size class.

size: .; V: TRBV10-1; J: TRBJ1-1; D: .; CDR3: CASSESLGRGHTEAFF; DNA: TGCGCCAGCAGTGAGTCGCTGGGACGAGGGCACACTGAAGCTTTCTTT
size: .; V: TRBV10-2; J: TRBJ2-7; D: TRBD2; CDR3: CASSGLAAYEQYF; DNA: TGCGCCAGCAGTGGACTAGCGGCCTACGAGCAGTACTTC
size: .; V: TRBV7-9; J: TRBJ2-7; D: TRBD1; CDR3: CASSDGQGGSYEQYF; DNA: TGTGCCAGCAGCGACGGACAGGGAGGCTCCTACGAGCAGTACTTC
size: .; V: TRBV29-1; J: TRBJ2-2; D: .; CDR3: CSAQNLGSGELFF; DNA: TGCAGCGCCCAAAACCTCGGGAGCGGGGAGCTGTTTTTT
size: .; V: TRBV11-3; J: TRBJ2-7; D: .; CDR3: CASSLNQVSVEQYF; DNA: TGTGCCAGCAGCTTAAATCAGGTCAGCGTCGAGCAGTACTTC
size: .; V: TRBV7-2; J: TRBJ2-3; D: TRBD2; CDR3: CASTPGGASTDTQYF; DNA: TGTGCCAGCACCCCGGGGGGAGCTAGCACAGATACGCAGTATTTT
size: .; V: TRBV29-1; J: TRBJ2-5; D: .; CDR3: CSVLMFEETQYF; DNA: TGCAGCGTTCTTATGTTCGAAGAGACCCAGTACTTC
size: .; V: TRBV7-2; J: TRBJ1-2; D: TRBD1; CDR3: CASSARTGNDYGYTF; DNA: TGTGCCAGCAGCGCCCGGACAGGGAACGACTATGGCTACACCTTC
size: once; V: TRBV28; J: TRBJ1-2; D: .; CDR3: CASSRTRNYGYTF; DNA: TGTGCCAGCAGCCGAACACGGAACTATGGCTACACCTTC
size: once; V: TRBV7-9; J: TRBJ2-3; D: TRBD1; CDR3: CASSTRQGFTDTQYF; DNA: TGTGCCAGCAGCACAAGACAGGGATTCACAGATACGCAGTATTTT